One sample yielded the 24 T cell receptor beta chains listed below, sequenced in a study of Siglec-9 on CD8 T cells in melanoma. Generated by immunoSEQ multiplex PCR, the TCRdb table keeps only in-frame clones and is missing some. The sample shows 25,000 to 30,000 clones, roughly 80% of them seen only once. Material for sequencing was Siglec-9- CD8+ T cells sorted from blood. These receptors were taken from a human donor in good health.

Concerning this clone: The same CDR3 is also encoded by other DNA sequences in this sample. V usage is TRBV28 and J usage is TRBJ2-3; D is possibly TRBD2 (5 bases). V gave up 3 bases and J gave up 3 bases, with 13 bases separating them. Germline CDR1 is MDHEN and CDR2 is SYDVKM. CDR3 length: 15 residues. The CDR3 protein is CASSFRGPSTDTQYF. The CDR3 bases are TGTGCCAGCAGTTTTCGCGGGCCAAGTACAGATACGCAGTATTTT.

Comments on this clone: Its ends do not fully match the called genes, so a read error is possible. This chain links TRBV27 with TRBJ1-1; D is unresolved. This CDR3 has 15 amino acids. Germline assignment: CDR1 MNHEY and CDR2 SMNVEV (reference sequence). CDR3 amino acids: CVSRNKVDLSTEAFF. For the CDR3, the DNA is TGTGTCAGCAGAAACAAGGTGGATTTGAGCACTGAAGCTTTCTTT.

This clone was picked up one time. The chain joins TRBV7-6 to TRBJ2-2; D may be TRBD2 (6 bases). This CDR3 has 16 residues. Germline lookup yields CDR1 SGHVS and CDR2 FNYEAQ. Trimming pared 5 bases from V and 1 base from J, leaving 14 bases between. CDR3 in DNA: TGTGCCAGCAGCCCGAATACTAGCCGGAACACCGGGGAGCTGTTTTTT. It yields the protein CASSPNTSRNTGELFF.

CDR3 in amino acids: CASRKEGARNIQYF. The CDR3 region has the DNA TGTGCCAGCAGAAAAGAGGGGGCAAGGAACATTCAGTACTTC. This chain connects TRBV27 to TRBJ2-4; 7 bases map to TRBD1. J gave up 7 bases and V 6 bases, and 9 bases lay outside the gene matches. The germline CDR1 and CDR2 sequences are MNHEY and SMNVEV (reference sequence). The length of the CDR3 is 14 residues.

The genes are TRBV4-2 and TRBJ1-4; 7 nucleotides line up with TRBD1. The germline CDR1 and CDR2 sequences are LGHNA and YNFKEQ. This CDR3 spans 16 amino acids. Losses at the gene ends were 3 bases for V and 8 bases for J; bases not matched to a gene: 12. The CDR3 here is CASSQSPGQTLEKLFF. The CDR3 region has the DNA TGTGCCAGCAGCCAGAGCCCGGGACAGACGTTAGAAAAACTGTTTTTT.

CDR3 protein: CASSLQRTGADTEAFF. Written as DNA, the CDR3 is TGTGCCAGCAGCTTACAGAGGACAGGGGCGGACACTGAAGCTTTCTTT. V and J are TRBV11-2 and TRBJ1-1, with 9 positions matching TRBD1. J lost 3 bases, V lost 2 bases, and 7 bases had no gene match. The CDR3 has 16 amino acids. The germline gives CDR1 SGHAT, CDR2 FQNNGV. The entire variable domain, with the rest obtained from reference TRBV11-2 and TRBJ1-1, is as follows: EAGVAQSPRYKIIEKRQSVAFWCNPISGHATLYWYQQILGQGPKLLIQFQNNGVVDDSQLPKDRFSAERLKGVDSTLKIQPAKLEDSAVYLCASSLQRTGADTEAFFGQGTRLTVV.

The chain is built from TRBV5-1 and TRBJ2-1; D is unresolved. Germline V gene data show CDR1 as SGHRS and CDR2 as YFSETQ. This CDR3 has 12 amino acids. V dropped 3 bases and J dropped 9 bases, with 10 bases sitting between them. CDR3 sequence: CASSSTGGEQFF. The CDR3 region has the DNA TGCGCCAGCAGCTCAACTGGCGGTGAGCAGTTCTTC.

This chain links TRBV30 with TRBJ2-5; 9 positions agree with TRBD1. From germline, CDR1 is GTSNPN and CDR2 SVGIG (reference sequence). This CDR3 comprises 15 residues. The ends lost 5 bases at V and 5 bases at J; junction bases unmatched: 12. CDR3 DNA: TGTGCCTGGGACACAGGGGGCGCCCATAGGGAGACCCAGTACTTC. Translating it yields CAWDTGGAHRETQYF.

J is TRBJ1-2 and V is TRBV6-4; possibly TRBD1 for D (5 bases). CDR1 is MRHNA and CDR2 is SNTAGT in the germline V gene. Trimming cost V 5 bases and J 5 bases, with 18 bases left between them. This CDR3 is built from 15 residues. The chain's CDR3 is CASSPDSGEVYGYTF. The CDR3 DNA sequence: TGTGCCAGCAGTCCGGATTCGGGGGAGGTATATGGCTACACCTTC.

The rearrangement joins TRBV28 to TRBJ1-6, with D possibly matching TRBD1 (5 bases). Germline V gene lookup returns CDR1 MDHEN and CDR2 SYDVKM. The CDR3 loop spans 14 amino acids. With 8 bases removed from V and 5 bases from J, the gap between germline ends came to 13 bases. The CDR3 sequence: CASSFEGNNSPLHF. The CDR3 DNA reads TGTGCCAGCTCTTTCGAGGGGAATAATTCACCCCTCCACTTT.

This clone was recorded a few times. V is TRBV9 and J is TRBJ1-2; 7 bases are a match to TRBD1. V lost 6 bases and J lost 0; bases outside the gene matches: 17. Germline CDR1 and CDR2: SGDLS and YYNGEE. This CDR3 has 18 residues. The chain's CDR3 is CASNNSPRDREPNYGYTF. CDR3 in DNA: TGTGCCAGCAACAACTCACCGAGGGACAGAGAACCTAACTATGGCTACACCTTC.

V and J are TRBV5-6 and TRBJ2-3, with D tentatively TRBD1 (5 bases). The CDR3 has 14 amino acids. Deletions cut 3 bases from V and 4 bases from J, with 12 bases between. Germline-derived CDR1 and CDR2 are SGHDT and YYEEEE. DNA for the CDR3: TGTGCCAGCAGCTATGACAGAAGACCAGATACGCAGTATTTT. It specifies CASSYDRRPDTQYF.

J is TRBJ2-5 and V is TRBV13; 9 nucleotides match TRBD2. Germline V CDR1 and CDR2: PRHDT, FYEKMQ (reference sequence). J gave up 5 bases and V 0 bases, and 7 bases lay outside the gene matches. This CDR3 region has 16 residues. The CDR3 DNA sequence: TGTGCCAGCAGCTTAGGTGGGCGGGAGGGCGGCGAGACCCAGTACTTC. It yields the protein CASSLGGREGGETQYF.

The gene calls are TRBV7-6 and TRBJ2-1; TRBD1 agrees at 9 bases. V lost 5 bases to trimming and J lost 6 bases; unmatched junction nucleotides: 5. The CDR3 length is 14 residues. The germline V gene encodes CDR1 SGHVS and CDR2 FNYEAQ. CDR3 DNA sequence: TGTGCCAGCAGCCCTCCGGGACAGGGCAATGAGCAGTTCTTC. This sequence encodes CASSPPGQGNEQFF.

The rearrangement uses TRBV19 and TRBJ1-2; D perhaps matches TRBD1 (5 bases). Germline V lookup: CDR1 LNHDA, CDR2 SQIVND (reference sequence). The ends were cut back, 1 base at V and 6 bases at J, with 12 bases in the middle. There are 14 residues in the CDR3. The CDR3 DNA reads as TGTGCCAGTAGTATAGGCCCGGGGCTCCATGGCTACACCTTC. As protein: CASSIGPGLHGYTF. The full variable domain, in which reference TRBV19 and TRBJ1-2 provide the parts outside the CDR3, is DGGITQSPKYLFRKEGQNVTLSCEQNLNHDAMYWYRQDPGQGLRLIYYSQIVNDFQKGDIAEGYSVSREKKESFPLTVTSAQKNPTAFYLCASSIGPGLHGYTFGSGTRLTVV.

V is TRBV6-5 and J is TRBJ1-6; 7 bases line up with TRBD1. The germline V gene has CDR1 MNHEY and CDR2 SVGAGI. V was clipped by 5 bases and J by 8 bases; unmatched bases: 3. This CDR3 has 13 residues. The CDR3 DNA follows: TGTGCCAGCAGTACCACAGGGGATTCACCCCTCCACTTT. Residues: CASSTTGDSPLHF.

The V gene is TRBV19, the J gene TRBJ2-1; possibly TRBD1 for D (5 bases). The CDR3 has 13 amino acids. V shed 4 bases and J shed 4 bases, with 8 bases lying between them. Germline V gene lookup returns CDR1 LNHDA and CDR2 SQIVND (reference sequence). CDR3 sequence reads: CASSTDTYNEQFF. The CDR3 DNA reads TGTGCCAGTAGTACGGACACATACAATGAGCAGTTCTTC.

This clone was found once. V gene TRBV5-8 combines with J gene TRBJ2-1; 9 nucleotides align to TRBD1. Unmatched junction bases numbered 3, after V lost 5 bases and J lost 3 bases. CDR3 length: 14 amino acids. Germline V gene data show CDR1 as SGHTS and CDR2 as YDEGEE. This CDR3 reads CASRVTGGYNEQFF. The CDR3 nucleotides read TGTGCCAGCAGGGTGACAGGGGGCTACAATGAGCAGTTCTTC.

The V call is TRBV19, the J call TRBJ1-3; D is ambiguous. In germline, CDR1 is LNHDA, CDR2 SQIVND (reference sequence). This CDR3 has 17 amino acids. V was shortened by 0 bases and J by 1 base, with 13 bases between the two germline ends. CDR3 protein: CASSIDPADTSGNTIYF. The DNA of the CDR3 is TGTGCCAGTAGTATAGATCCGGCAGACACTTCTGGAAACACCATATATTTT.

J is TRBJ2-1 and V is TRBV27; 9 positions agree with TRBD2. Germline-derived CDR1 and CDR2 are MNHEY and SMNVEV (reference sequence). The CDR3 extends over 15 amino acids. V trimming: 6 bases; J trimming: 4 bases; junction bases outside the gene matches: 7. This chain's CDR3 is CASREGTSRYNEQFF. The CDR3 region has the DNA TGTGCCAGCAGAGAAGGGACTAGCAGGTACAATGAGCAGTTCTTC.

The rearrangement joins TRBV10-2 to TRBJ1-6; D perhaps matches TRBD1 (6 bases). Trimming removed 6 bases at V and 6 bases at J, with 15 bases between. From germline, CDR1 is WSHSY and CDR2 SAAADI. The CDR3 runs to 15 residues. The CDR3 nucleotides read TGCGCCAGCAGGGTTGGGGGCGTCAGTAATTCACCCCTCCACTTT. It specifies CASRVGGVSNSPLHF.

The rearrangement uses TRBV6-4 and TRBJ2-2, with 7 bases matching TRBD2. This CDR3 comprises 15 residues. Germline CDR1 reads MRHNA; CDR2 reads SNTAGT. V lost 8 bases and J lost 1; bases outside the gene matches: 7. CDR3 protein: CASPWAGENTGELFF. DNA of the CDR3: TGTGCCAGCCCTTGGGCGGGGGAGAACACCGGGGAGCTGTTTTTT.

The chain links TRBV9 to TRBJ2-1; D possibly corresponds to TRBD2 (6 bases). CDR3 size: 17 residues. Germline values: CDR1 SGDLS, CDR2 YYNGEE. V was shortened by 0 bases and J by 2 bases, with 15 bases between the two germline ends. The CDR3 nucleotides read TGTGCCAGCAGCGTAGGCGGTAGCGGAAAAACCTACAATGAGCAGTTCTTC. The encoded protein is CASSVGGSGKTYNEQFF.

J is TRBJ2-3 and V is TRBV5-1; the match to TRBD2 covers 9 bases. V shed 5 bases and J 1 base; nucleotides not matched to a gene: 23. The V gene's germline CDR1 is SGHRS and CDR2 YFSETQ. The CDR3 runs to 21 residues. The CDR3, as DNA: TGCGCCAGCAGTTCATCCCCAACTCGTGTGGCGGGGGGGCTGGGCACAGATACGCAGTATTTT. As protein: CASSSSPTRVAGGLGTDTQYF.